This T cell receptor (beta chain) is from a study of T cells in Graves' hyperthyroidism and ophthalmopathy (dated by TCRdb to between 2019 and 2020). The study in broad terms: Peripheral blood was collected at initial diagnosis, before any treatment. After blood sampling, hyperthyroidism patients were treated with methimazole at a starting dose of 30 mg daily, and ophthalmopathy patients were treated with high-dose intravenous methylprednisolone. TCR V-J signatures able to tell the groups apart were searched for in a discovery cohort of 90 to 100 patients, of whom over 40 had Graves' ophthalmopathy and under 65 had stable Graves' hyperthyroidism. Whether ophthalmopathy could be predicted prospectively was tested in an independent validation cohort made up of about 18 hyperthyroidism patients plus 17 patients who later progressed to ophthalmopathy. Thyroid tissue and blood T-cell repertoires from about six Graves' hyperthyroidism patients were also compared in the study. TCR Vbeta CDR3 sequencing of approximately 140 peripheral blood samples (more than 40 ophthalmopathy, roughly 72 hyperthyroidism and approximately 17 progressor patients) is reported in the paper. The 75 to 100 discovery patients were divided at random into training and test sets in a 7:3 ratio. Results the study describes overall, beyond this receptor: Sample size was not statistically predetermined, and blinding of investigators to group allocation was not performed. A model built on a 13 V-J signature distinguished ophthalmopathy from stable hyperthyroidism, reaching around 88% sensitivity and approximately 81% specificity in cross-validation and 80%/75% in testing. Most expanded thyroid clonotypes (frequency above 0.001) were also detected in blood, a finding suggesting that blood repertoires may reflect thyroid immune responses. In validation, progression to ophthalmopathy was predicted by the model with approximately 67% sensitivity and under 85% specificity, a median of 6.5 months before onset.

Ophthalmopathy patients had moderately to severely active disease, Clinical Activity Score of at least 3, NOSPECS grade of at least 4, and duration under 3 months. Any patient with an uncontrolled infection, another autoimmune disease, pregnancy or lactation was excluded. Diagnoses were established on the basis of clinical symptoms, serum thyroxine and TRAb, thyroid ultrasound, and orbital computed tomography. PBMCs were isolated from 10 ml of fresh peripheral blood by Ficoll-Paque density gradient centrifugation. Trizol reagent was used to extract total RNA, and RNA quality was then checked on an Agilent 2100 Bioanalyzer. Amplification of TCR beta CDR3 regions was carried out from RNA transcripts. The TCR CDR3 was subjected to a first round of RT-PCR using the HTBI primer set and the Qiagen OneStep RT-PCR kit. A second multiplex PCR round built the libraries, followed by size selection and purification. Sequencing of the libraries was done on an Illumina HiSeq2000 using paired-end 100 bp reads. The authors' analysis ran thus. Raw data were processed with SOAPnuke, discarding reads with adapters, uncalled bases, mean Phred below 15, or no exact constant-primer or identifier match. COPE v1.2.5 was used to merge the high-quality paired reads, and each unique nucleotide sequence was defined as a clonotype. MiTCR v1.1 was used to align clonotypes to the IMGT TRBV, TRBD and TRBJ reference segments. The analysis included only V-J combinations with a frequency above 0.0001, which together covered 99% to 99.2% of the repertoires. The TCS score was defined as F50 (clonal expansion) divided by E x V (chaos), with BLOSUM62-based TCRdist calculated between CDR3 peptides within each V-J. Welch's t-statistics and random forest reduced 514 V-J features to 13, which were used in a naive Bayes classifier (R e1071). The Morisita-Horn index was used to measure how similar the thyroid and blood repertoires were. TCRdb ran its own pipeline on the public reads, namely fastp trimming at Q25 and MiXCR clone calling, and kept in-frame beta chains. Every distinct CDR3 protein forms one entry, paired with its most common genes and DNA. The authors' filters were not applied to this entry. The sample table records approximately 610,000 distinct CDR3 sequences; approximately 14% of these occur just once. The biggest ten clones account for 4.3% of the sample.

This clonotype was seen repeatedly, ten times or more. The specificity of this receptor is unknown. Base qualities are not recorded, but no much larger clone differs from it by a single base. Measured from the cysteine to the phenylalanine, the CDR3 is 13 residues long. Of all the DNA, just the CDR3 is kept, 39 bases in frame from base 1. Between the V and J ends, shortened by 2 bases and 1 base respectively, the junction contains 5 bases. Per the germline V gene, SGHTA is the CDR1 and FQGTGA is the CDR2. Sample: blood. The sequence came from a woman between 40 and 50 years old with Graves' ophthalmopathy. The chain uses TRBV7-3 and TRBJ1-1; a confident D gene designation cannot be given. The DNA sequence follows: TGTGCCAGCAGCTTATTCCCGAACACTGAAGCTTTCTTT. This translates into CASSLFPNTEAFF.